Below are 21 T cell receptor beta chains sequenced from a single sample in a study of T cells in Graves' hyperthyroidism and ophthalmopathy. RNA transcripts provided the source from which TCR beta CDR3 regions were amplified. The HTBI primer set drove a first-round RT-PCR of the TCR CDR3. TCRdb recomputed calls from the multiplex PCR reads with MiXCR, one row per CDR3 protein. The sample lists about 600,000 distinct CDR3 sequences, about 15% occurring once. The material sequenced was blood. These receptors all stem from a woman between 50 and 59 years old with Graves' ophthalmopathy.

In this sample, this clonotype turned up many times. The V call is TRBV2, the J call TRBJ1-2; D may be TRBD1 (6 bases). Germline CDR1 and CDR2: SNHLY and FYNNEI. The CDR3 runs to 14 residues. Trimming stripped 3 bases from V and 5 bases from J, with 13 bases between. CDR3 residues: CASSEVRDTYGYTF. The CDR3 region has the DNA TGTGCCAGCAGTGAGGTCAGGGACACTTATGGCTACACCTTC.

This clonotype was counted many times. The chain uses TRBV3-1 and TRBJ2-7; 8 bases are shared with TRBD1. The germline V gene encodes CDR1 LGHDT and CDR2 YNNKEL (reference sequence). The length of the CDR3 is 16 residues. Germline trimming cut 2 bases from V and 3 bases from J; bases unmatched to any gene: 9. CDR3 amino acids: CASSQPTGTGLYEQYF. DNA of the CDR3: TGTGCCAGCAGCCAACCTACCGGGACAGGTCTCTACGAGCAGTACTTC.

This clonotype was recorded at least ten times. The chain is built from TRBV18 and TRBJ1-5; D is unclear. The germline V and J ends were trimmed by 4 bases and 3 bases, with 13 bases remaining between them. Per the germline V gene, CDR1 is KGHSH and CDR2 is LQKENI. There are 15 residues in the CDR3. DNA for the CDR3: TGTGCCAGCTCACTGAAGGCAGGTCCCAATCAGCCCCAGCATTTT. This sequence encodes CASSLKAGPNQPQHF.

This clonotype came up many times. The J gene is TRBJ2-1, the V gene TRBV27, with D perhaps being TRBD1 or TRBD2 (6 bases each). The V gene's germline CDR1 is MNHEY and CDR2 SMNVEV (reference sequence). The V end lost 7 bases, the J end lost 6 bases, and 19 bases lay between the germline ends. The CDR3 contains 15 residues. The DNA for the CDR3 is TGTGCCAGCATTATCAGGGGACTGGGGGGCAATGAGCAGTTCTTC. Protein product: CASIIRGLGGNEQFF.

The table lists this clonotype with many counts. The chain joins TRBV7-9 to TRBJ2-7; D not resolved. The CDR3 is 12 residues long. Germline loops: CDR1 SEHNR, CDR2 FQNEAQ (reference sequence). Between the trimmed V and J ends, which lost 3 bases and 7 bases, there was a span of 10 bases. CDR3 sequence reads: CASSFLPQEQYF. The CDR3 bases are TGTGCCAGCAGCTTTCTTCCCCAAGAGCAGTACTTC.

The rearrangement uses TRBV9 and TRBJ2-2; D perhaps matches TRBD2 (5 bases). The V gene lost 0 bases and the J gene lost 0 bases, with 9 bases spanning the gap. CDR3 size: 16 residues. Germline CDR1 and CDR2: SGDLS and YYNGEE. The CDR3 DNA follows: TGTGCCAGCAGCGTAGTTCCGGGAACGAACACCGGGGAGCTGTTTTTT. It is translated as CASSVVPGTNTGELFF.

This clonotype was seen a handful of times. V gene TRBV5-6 combines with J gene TRBJ2-1, with 13 bases matching TRBD2. Per the germline V gene, CDR1 is SGHDT and CDR2 is YYEEEE. J was trimmed by 1 base and V by 9 bases; bases with no gene match: 10. This CDR3 has 17 residues. The CDR3 protein is CATQRLAGGSSYNEQFF. The CDR3 nucleotides read TGTGCCACACAACGACTAGCGGGAGGATCATCCTACAATGAGCAGTTCTTC.

This clonotype was detected ten times or more. CDR3 coding DNA: TGTGCCAGCAGCTCGAGGGAACCTAGCGGGAGGTTTAATGAGCAGTTCTTC. Translated, it gives CASSSREPSGRFNEQFF. The chain has TRBV11-3 and TRBJ2-1; 11 bases match TRBD2. Germline lookup yields CDR1 SGHNT and CDR2 YENEEA. The trim removed 4 bases at V and 7 bases at J, leaving 12 bases unmatched. The CDR3 is 17 residues long.

This clonotype has a handful of counts. The chain recombines TRBV7-2 with TRBJ2-5; 7 nucleotides align to TRBD1. J lost 3 bases, V lost 5 bases, and 6 bases had no gene match. Germline loops: CDR1 SGHTA, CDR2 FQGNSA. The CDR3 consists of 14 residues. In nucleotides, the CDR3 is TGTGCCAGCAGCACGGACAGGACGAAAGAGACCCAGTACTTC. Translated: CASSTDRTKETQYF.

CDR3 DNA: TGCGCCAGCAGCGTAATGACAGGGGACTATGGCTACACCTTC. It encodes CASSVMTGDYGYTF. This rearrangement joins TRBV5-1 to TRBJ1-2; 8 nucleotides agree with TRBD1. The CDR3 loop spans 14 amino acids. The V and J ends lost 4 bases and 3 bases, in that order; junction bases with no gene match: 5. The germline V gene encodes CDR1 SGHRS and CDR2 YFSETQ.

The V call is TRBV6-2 or TRBV6-3, the J call TRBJ1-4; 7 bases are shared with TRBD1. CDR1 is MNHEY and CDR2 is SVGEGT in the germline V gene. V trimming: 5 bases; J trimming: 3 bases; junction bases outside the gene matches: 0. The CDR3 totals 13 residues. This CDR3 is CASSGTANEKLFF. CDR3 DNA sequence: TGTGCCAGCAGTGGGACAGCTAATGAAAAACTGTTTTTT.

This clonotype has ten or more counts. The V gene is TRBV5-1, the J gene TRBJ2-7; possibly TRBD2 for D (6 bases). The CDR3 has 15 residues. V was cut by 4 bases and J by 4 bases, with 18 bases left in between. The V gene's germline CDR1 is SGHRS and CDR2 YFSETQ. Here the CDR3 DNA reads TGCGCCAGCAGCCAGGAGGGATGGAGTTCTTACGAGCAGTACTTC. It translates to CASSQEGWSSYEQYF.

CDR3 in amino acids: CASSQPRGGFTEAFF. In DNA, the CDR3 is TGTGCCAGCAGCCAACCCCGGGGGGGATTCACTGAAGCTTTCTTT. This chain connects TRBV4-2 to TRBJ1-1, with D perhaps matching TRBD1 (5 bases). Trimming pared 2 bases from V and 4 bases from J, leaving 14 bases between. Germline V gene data show CDR1 as LGHNA and CDR2 as YNFKEQ. This CDR3 is 15 amino acids long.

Only a few counts were recorded for this clonotype. The chain has TRBV20-1 and TRBJ1-1; no clear D. The germline V and J ends were trimmed by 0 bases and 0 bases, with 14 bases remaining between them. The CDR3 covers 16 residues. CDR1 and CDR2 (germline): DFQATT, SNEGSKA (reference sequence). CDR3 sequence reads: CSARDLGGNLNTEAFF. The CDR3 nucleotides read TGCAGTGCTAGAGATCTAGGTGGCAATCTGAACACTGAAGCTTTCTTT.

Ten or more counts support this clonotype. The chain employs TRBV6-1 and TRBJ1-5, with no clear D. The CDR3 covers 15 residues. Trimming left V 3 bases short and J 5 bases short, with 14 bases between. The V gene's germline CDR1 is MNHNS and CDR2 SASEGT. The CDR3 loop reads CASSEQTDNDQPQHF. In DNA, the CDR3 is TGTGCCAGCAGTGAGCAGACGGATAATGATCAGCCCCAGCATTTT.

CDR3 nucleotide sequence: TGTGCCACCAGTGATACCGGGACTCGAGAGACCCAGTACTTC. Its translation: CATSDTGTRETQYF. This chain joins TRBV24-1 and TRBJ2-5; D possibly corresponds to TRBD2 (6 bases). This CDR3 has 14 residues. Trimming removed 3 bases from V and 4 bases from J, with 11 bases in between. CDR1 is KGHDR, CDR2 SFDVKD, per germline.

The chain employs TRBV29-1 and TRBJ1-4; D may be TRBD1 (5 bases). CDR3 length equals 11 residues. V lost 4 bases and J lost 8, with 8 bases in between. The V gene's germline CDR1 is SQVTM and CDR2 ANQGSEA. The CDR3 sequence is CSVVRGEKLFF. CDR3 DNA sequence: TGCAGCGTTGTTCGGGGGGAAAAACTGTTTTTT.

This clonotype appeared many times. The chain is built from TRBV12-3 or TRBV12-4 and TRBJ2-7, with D unclear. V dropped 1 base and J dropped 7 bases, with 11 bases sitting between them. The CDR3 totals 13 residues. CDR3 sequence (DNA): TGTGCCAGCAGTTTAGACCAGCTCGGGGAGCAGTACTTC. It translates to CASSLDQLGEQYF.

The chain joins TRBV28 to TRBJ1-1, with TRBD1 identical over 8 bases. Germline assignment: CDR1 MDHEN and CDR2 SYDVKM. This CDR3 spans 14 amino acids. J lost 5 bases, V lost 5 bases, and 7 bases had no gene match. CDR3: CASSQTGETTEAFF. The CDR3 bases are TGTGCCAGCAGTCAGACAGGGGAAACAACTGAAGCTTTCTTT.

The chain employs TRBV5-1 and TRBJ2-3; 12 nucleotides line up with TRBD2. The J segment lost 6 bases and the V segment lost 4 bases, leaving 9 bases of the junction unmatched. The CDR3 has 16 amino acids. Germline loops: CDR1 SGHRS, CDR2 YFSETQ. The CDR3 DNA reads as TGCGCCAGCAGCCCCACGACTAGCGGGAGAGGGGATACGCAGTATTTT. It translates to CASSPTTSGRGDTQYF.

The chain links TRBV12-5 to TRBJ2-1; 8 positions agree with TRBD2. CDR3 length: 14 residues. From germline, CDR1 is LGHNT and CDR2 FRNRAP. The J segment lost 7 bases and the V segment lost 5 bases, leaving 7 bases of the junction unmatched. CDR3 loop: CASGTELAVNEQFF. CDR3 in DNA: TGTGCTAGTGGTACCGAACTAGCGGTAAATGAGCAGTTCTTC.